This is a list of T cell receptor beta chains from one sample in a study of spatial heterogeneity in lung cancer. One entry per CDR3 protein results from TCRdb running MiXCR on the 5' RACE reads. The sample contains fewer than 7,000 distinct CDR3 sequences, 7.5% to 9.5% of which appear only once. This sample comprised normal lung tissue next to the tumor, obtained at surgery. Receptors were obtained from a female donor with early-stage non-small cell lung cancer. Both conserved end residues are part of each CDR3. The order of the fields is V gene, J gene, D gene, clone size, CDR3 DNA, CDR3 protein. D genes are given only for firm matches. Rows may omit the clone size; those that give it use once, few, many or a size class.

V gene: TRBV12-3/TRBV12-4
J gene: TRBJ2-1
D gene: NA
clone size: many
CDR3 DNA: TGTGCCAGCAGTTTAGGGAATGAGCAGTTCTTC
CDR3 protein: CASSLGNEQFF

V gene: TRBV14
J gene: TRBJ1-2
D gene: NA
clone size: medium-sized
CDR3 DNA: TGTGCCAGCAGCCAGGGAGGGCTTGGCTACACCTTC
CDR3 protein: CASSQGGLGYTF

V gene: TRBV28
J gene: TRBJ1-5
D gene: TRBD1
clone size: medium-sized
CDR3 DNA: TGTGCCAGCAGTTTGCTACAGGGGAGGCAGCCCCAGCATTTT
CDR3 protein: CASSLLQGRQPQHF

V gene: TRBV5-1
J gene: TRBJ2-7
D gene: NA
clone size: NA
CDR3 DNA: TGCGCCAGCAGCTTCACCGGGGGGCCACCGCGGGAGCAGTACTTC
CDR3 protein: CASSFTGGPPREQYF

V gene: TRBV3-2
J gene: TRBJ2-1
D gene: NA
clone size: few
CDR3 DNA: TGTGCCAGCAGCCAAGCTACCGCCTCTTACATTGGTGCGGCGGATGAGCAGTTCTTC
CDR3 protein: CASSQATASYIGAADEQFF

V gene: TRBV11-2
J gene: TRBJ1-2
D gene: NA
clone size: many
CDR3 DNA: TGTGCCAGCAGCTGGGCGCCTCGAGGCTATGGCTACACCTTC
CDR3 protein: CASSWAPRGYGYTF

V gene: TRBV12-3/TRBV12-4
J gene: TRBJ1-5
D gene: NA
clone size: medium-sized
CDR3 DNA: TGTGCCAGCAGACTGCTCGGAGGCAATCAGCCCCAGCATTTT
CDR3 protein: CASRLLGGNQPQHF

V gene: TRBV7-8
J gene: TRBJ2-1
D gene: TRBD2
clone size: medium-sized
CDR3 DNA: TGTGCCAGCAGCTTAAAGCGGGAATCCTACAATGAGCAGTTCTTC
CDR3 protein: CASSLKRESYNEQFF

V gene: TRBV27
J gene: TRBJ1-2
D gene: NA
clone size: NA
CDR3 DNA: TGTGCCAGCAGTTTAGATCCAGGAGCTAACTATGGCTACACCTTC
CDR3 protein: CASSLDPGANYGYTF

V gene: TRBV12-3/TRBV12-4
J gene: TRBJ1-1
D gene: TRBD1
clone size: many
CDR3 DNA: TGTGCCAGCAGTACCCGGGGAGGGACAGGGGCCCAATACAACGCTGAAGCTTTCTTT
CDR3 protein: CASSTRGGTGAQYNAEAFF

V gene: TRBV4-1
J gene: TRBJ1-1
D gene: NA
clone size: medium-sized
CDR3 DNA: TGCGCCAGCAGCCAGGCATACAGGGTTATGAACACTGAAGCTTTCTTT
CDR3 protein: CASSQAYRVMNTEAFF

V gene: TRBV27
J gene: TRBJ2-1
D gene: TRBD2
clone size: medium-sized
CDR3 DNA: TGTGCCAGCAGTCTCCCCCCCCGGGGGGGCTCGCATGAGCAGTTCTTC
CDR3 protein: CASSLPPRGGSHEQFF

V gene: TRBV7-2
J gene: TRBJ2-3
D gene: NA
clone size: medium-sized
CDR3 DNA: TGTGCCAGCAGCTTAGGCCAGGGCAGCACAGATACGCAGTATTTT
CDR3 protein: CASSLGQGSTDTQYF

V gene: TRBV5-5
J gene: TRBJ1-2
D gene: NA
clone size: NA
CDR3 DNA: TGTGCCAGCAGCTTGGAGGGGGGGACCACTGGCTACACCTTC
CDR3 protein: CASSLEGGTTGYTF

V gene: TRBV7-2
J gene: TRBJ2-1
D gene: TRBD2
clone size: medium-sized
CDR3 DNA: TGTGCCAGCAGCTTAGGTTTACTAGCGCCCCAGAATGAGCAGTTCTTC
CDR3 protein: CASSLGLLAPQNEQFF

V gene: TRBV6-6
J gene: TRBJ2-2
D gene: TRBD2
clone size: NA
CDR3 DNA: TGTGCCAGCGCAGGGCGGGGGGCAGGCACCGGGGAGCTGTTTTTT
CDR3 protein: CASAGRGAGTGELFF

V gene: TRBV20-1
J gene: TRBJ1-2
D gene: TRBD1
clone size: medium-sized
CDR3 DNA: TGCAGTGCTAACCCCGGGACAGGGTTTGTCTATGGCTACACCTTC
CDR3 protein: CSANPGTGFVYGYTF

V gene: TRBV11-2
J gene: TRBJ2-7
D gene: NA
clone size: many
CDR3 DNA: TGTGCCAGCAGCTTAGAGGTTACTAGTTACTACGAGCAGTACTTC
CDR3 protein: CASSLEVTSYYEQYF

V gene: TRBV29-1
J gene: TRBJ2-1
D gene: TRBD2
clone size: NA
CDR3 DNA: TGCAGCGCTGACGTTGGACTAGCGGGGGGTGATGAGCAGTTCTTC
CDR3 protein: CSADVGLAGGDEQFF

V gene: TRBV5-1
J gene: TRBJ2-7
D gene: NA
clone size: NA
CDR3 DNA: TGCGCCAGCAGCTTGGACGGGAGATACGAGCAGTACTTC
CDR3 protein: CASSLDGRYEQYF

V gene: TRBV7-8
J gene: TRBJ2-2
D gene: TRBD2
clone size: large
CDR3 DNA: TGTGCCAGCAGCCCCGGGACTAGCGGGGGGGAGCTGTTTTTT
CDR3 protein: CASSPGTSGGELFF

V gene: TRBV28
J gene: TRBJ1-1
D gene: NA
clone size: medium-sized
CDR3 DNA: TGTGCCAGCAGTTCAAATGGCGCTTTCTTT
CDR3 protein: CASSSNGAFF

V gene: TRBV4-3
J gene: TRBJ2-2
D gene: TRBD2
clone size: few
CDR3 DNA: TGCGCCAGCAGCCCTGCGACTAGCGGGGGGGCGGTCGGGGAGCTGTTTTTT
CDR3 protein: CASSPATSGGAVGELFF

V gene: TRBV5-1
J gene: TRBJ1-4
D gene: NA
clone size: medium-sized
CDR3 DNA: TGCGCCAGCAGCTTACAGGGAGGGACTAATGAAAAACTGTTTTTT
CDR3 protein: CASSLQGGTNEKLFF

V gene: TRBV18
J gene: TRBJ2-7
D gene: NA
clone size: medium-sized
CDR3 DNA: TGTGCCAGCTCACCTCTAGCGTTCTCCTACGAGCAGTACTTC
CDR3 protein: CASSPLAFSYEQYF

V gene: TRBV25-1
J gene: TRBJ1-3
D gene: TRBD1
clone size: medium-sized
CDR3 DNA: TGTGCCAGCAGTGGGACAGGGCGTGGAAACACCATATATTTT
CDR3 protein: CASSGTGRGNTIYF

V gene: TRBV5-6
J gene: TRBJ1-2
D gene: NA
clone size: NA
CDR3 DNA: TGTGCCAGCAGCTTGGATCCAGGGGCGGCCTATGGCTACACCTTC
CDR3 protein: CASSLDPGAAYGYTF

V gene: TRBV11-1
J gene: TRBJ2-2
D gene: TRBD1
clone size: few
CDR3 DNA: TGTGCCAGCAGCCCCCGGACAGGGAATTTCGGGGAGCTGTTTTTT
CDR3 protein: CASSPRTGNFGELFF

V gene: TRBV12-3/TRBV12-4
J gene: TRBJ1-2
D gene: NA
clone size: NA
CDR3 DNA: TGTGCCAGCAGTTTAGTGACATATGGCTACACCTTC
CDR3 protein: CASSLVTYGYTF

V gene: TRBV7-2
J gene: TRBJ2-3
D gene: NA
clone size: many
CDR3 DNA: TGTGCCAGCAGCTTCCTATTAGATGATACGCAGTATTTT
CDR3 protein: CASSFLLDDTQYF

V gene: TRBV12-3/TRBV12-4
J gene: TRBJ1-5
D gene: NA
clone size: NA
CDR3 DNA: TGTGCCAGCAGGGTAGGGGAGGGTCAGCGCCAGCATTTT
CDR3 protein: CASRVGEGQRQHF

V gene: TRBV6-6
J gene: TRBJ1-5
D gene: NA
clone size: many
CDR3 DNA: TGTGCCAGCAGTCAGGCGGGGCCCGGGTTTAATCAGCCCCAGCATTTT
CDR3 protein: CASSQAGPGFNQPQHF

V gene: TRBV7-6
J gene: TRBJ1-1
D gene: NA
clone size: many
CDR3 DNA: TGTGCCAGCAGCCAGGGGAACACTGAAGCTTTCTTT
CDR3 protein: CASSQGNTEAFF

V gene: TRBV11-2
J gene: TRBJ2-5
D gene: NA
clone size: medium-sized
CDR3 DNA: TGTGCCAGCAGCCCAGACTACCAGCCCCAGTACTTC
CDR3 protein: CASSPDYQPQYF

V gene: TRBV29-1
J gene: TRBJ2-1
D gene: TRBD1
clone size: NA
CDR3 DNA: TGCAGCGTTGAAGCTCCGGACAGGGGATCCTACAATGAGCAGTTCTTC
CDR3 protein: CSVEAPDRGSYNEQFF

V gene: TRBV12-3/TRBV12-4
J gene: TRBJ2-2
D gene: TRBD1
clone size: medium-sized
CDR3 DNA: TGTGCCAGTGCCGGGACAGAAAACACCGGGGAGCTGTTTTTT
CDR3 protein: CASAGTENTGELFF

V gene: TRBV3-1
J gene: TRBJ1-2
D gene: TRBD1
clone size: medium-sized
CDR3 DNA: TGTGCCAGCAGTCGAGGGGGGCAGGGGGCCGTCTACACCTTC
CDR3 protein: CASSRGGQGAVYTF

V gene: TRBV28
J gene: TRBJ2-1
D gene: NA
clone size: medium-sized
CDR3 DNA: TGTGCCAGCAGTTTAGTAGCAGGGGGGTACAATGAGCAGTTCTTC
CDR3 protein: CASSLVAGGYNEQFF

V gene: TRBV6-6
J gene: TRBJ2-5
D gene: NA
clone size: medium-sized
CDR3 DNA: TGTGCCAGCGACCTTATGGGCAGGGAAGGAGGGACCCAGTACTTC
CDR3 protein: CASDLMGREGGTQYF

V gene: TRBV7-2
J gene: TRBJ2-7
D gene: TRBD2
clone size: NA
CDR3 DNA: TGTGCCAGCAGTGGGCGGGGGAGCCTCTACGAGCAGTACTTC
CDR3 protein: CASSGRGSLYEQYF